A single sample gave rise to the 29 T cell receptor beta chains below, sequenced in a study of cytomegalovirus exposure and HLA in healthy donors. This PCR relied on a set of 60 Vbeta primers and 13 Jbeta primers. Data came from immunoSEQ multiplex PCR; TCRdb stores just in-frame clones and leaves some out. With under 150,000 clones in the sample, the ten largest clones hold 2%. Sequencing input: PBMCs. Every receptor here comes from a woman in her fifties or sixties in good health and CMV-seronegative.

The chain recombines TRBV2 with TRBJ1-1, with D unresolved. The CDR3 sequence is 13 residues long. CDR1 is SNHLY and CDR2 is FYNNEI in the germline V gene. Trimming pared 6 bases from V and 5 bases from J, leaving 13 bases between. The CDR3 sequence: CASRPAGWTEAFF. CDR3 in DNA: TGTGCCAGCAGGCCAGCGGGATGGACTGAAGCTTTCTTT.

CDR3 residues: CASSRGQGARSGNTIYF. CDR3 sequence (DNA): TGTGCCAGCAGTCGAGGGCAGGGGGCTCGCTCTGGAAACACCATATATTTT. V gene TRBV16 combines with J gene TRBJ1-3, with TRBD1 matching over 8 bases. This CDR3 comprises 17 residues. Germline CDR1 is KGHSY and CDR2 is FQNENV. Trimming took 6 bases from V and 0 from J; bases not matched to a gene: 10.

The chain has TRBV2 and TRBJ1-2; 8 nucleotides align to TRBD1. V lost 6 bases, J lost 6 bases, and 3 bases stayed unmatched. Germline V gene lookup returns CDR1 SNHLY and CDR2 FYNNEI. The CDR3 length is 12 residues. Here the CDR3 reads CASSGQGDGYTF. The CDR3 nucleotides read TGTGCCAGCAGCGGACAGGGCGATGGCTACACCTTC.

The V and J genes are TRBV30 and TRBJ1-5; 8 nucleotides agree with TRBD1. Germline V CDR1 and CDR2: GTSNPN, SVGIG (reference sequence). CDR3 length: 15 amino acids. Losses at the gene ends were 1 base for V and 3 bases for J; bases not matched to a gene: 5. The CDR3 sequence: CAWSAPDRVNQPQHF. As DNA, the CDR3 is TGTGCCTGGAGTGCCCCGGACAGGGTCAATCAGCCCCAGCATTTT.

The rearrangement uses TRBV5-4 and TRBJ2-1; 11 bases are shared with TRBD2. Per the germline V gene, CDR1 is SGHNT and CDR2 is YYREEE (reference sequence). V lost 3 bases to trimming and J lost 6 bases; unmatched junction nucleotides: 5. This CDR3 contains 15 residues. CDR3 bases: TGTGCCAGCAGCTCAGCCGGGACTAGCGGCAATGAGCAGTTCTTC. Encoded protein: CASSSAGTSGNEQFF.

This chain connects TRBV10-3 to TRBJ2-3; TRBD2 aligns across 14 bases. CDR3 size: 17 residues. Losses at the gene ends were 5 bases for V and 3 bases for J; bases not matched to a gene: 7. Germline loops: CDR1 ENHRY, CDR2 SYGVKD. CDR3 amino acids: CAISWTSGRIGTDTQYF. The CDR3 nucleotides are TGTGCCATCAGTTGGACTAGCGGGAGGATCGGGACAGATACGCAGTATTTT.

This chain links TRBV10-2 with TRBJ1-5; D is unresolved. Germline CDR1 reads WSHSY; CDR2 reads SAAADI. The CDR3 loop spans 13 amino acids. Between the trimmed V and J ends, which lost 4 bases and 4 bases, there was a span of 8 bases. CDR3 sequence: CASSGTDNQPQHF. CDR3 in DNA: TGCGCCAGCAGTGGCACAGATAATCAGCCCCAGCATTTT.

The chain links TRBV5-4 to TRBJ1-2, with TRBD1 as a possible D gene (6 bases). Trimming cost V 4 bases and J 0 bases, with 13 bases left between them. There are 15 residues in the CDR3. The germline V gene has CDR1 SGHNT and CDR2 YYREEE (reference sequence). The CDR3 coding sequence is TGTGCCAGCAGCCAGGACAGACCGACTAACTATGGCTACACCTTC. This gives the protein CASSQDRPTNYGYTF. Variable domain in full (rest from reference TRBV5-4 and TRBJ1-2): ETGVTQSPTHLIKTRGQQVTLRCSSQSGHNTVSWYQQALGQGPQFIFQYYREEENGRGNFPPRFSGLQFPNYSSELNVNALELDDSALYLCASSQDRPTNYGYTFGSGTRLTVV.

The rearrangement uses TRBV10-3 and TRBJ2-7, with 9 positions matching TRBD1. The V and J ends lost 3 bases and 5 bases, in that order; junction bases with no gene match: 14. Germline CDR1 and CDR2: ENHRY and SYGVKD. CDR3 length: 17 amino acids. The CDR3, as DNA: TGTGCCATCAGTGATCTTCGGGGAGGGACAGGGCCTAACGAGCAGTACTTC. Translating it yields CAISDLRGGTGPNEQYF.

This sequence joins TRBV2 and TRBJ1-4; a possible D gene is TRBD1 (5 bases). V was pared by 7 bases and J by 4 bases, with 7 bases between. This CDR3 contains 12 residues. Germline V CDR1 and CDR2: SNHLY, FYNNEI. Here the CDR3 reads CASIQDNEKLFF. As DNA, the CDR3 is TGTGCCAGCATACAGGATAATGAAAAACTGTTTTTT.

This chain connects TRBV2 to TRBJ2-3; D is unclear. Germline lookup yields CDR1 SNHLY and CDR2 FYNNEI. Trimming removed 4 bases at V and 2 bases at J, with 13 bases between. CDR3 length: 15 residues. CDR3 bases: TGTGCCAGCAGTGTACCCAGCGCATTCACAGATACGCAGTATTTT. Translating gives CASSVPSAFTDTQYF.

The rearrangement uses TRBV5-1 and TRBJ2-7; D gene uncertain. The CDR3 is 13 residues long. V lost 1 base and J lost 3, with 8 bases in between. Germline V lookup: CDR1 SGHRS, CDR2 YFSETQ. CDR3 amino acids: CASSLTNSYEQYF. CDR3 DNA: TGCGCCAGCAGCTTGACGAACAGCTACGAGCAGTACTTC.

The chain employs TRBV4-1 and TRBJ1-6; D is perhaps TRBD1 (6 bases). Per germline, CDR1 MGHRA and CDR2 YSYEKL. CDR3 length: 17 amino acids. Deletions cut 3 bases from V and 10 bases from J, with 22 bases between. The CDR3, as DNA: TGCGCCAGCAGCCAGGGTCCACAGGGTTCGATCTCGTCACCCCTCCACTTT. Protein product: CASSQGPQGSISSPLHF.

CDR3 DNA: TGTGCCAGCAGCTCTTTCGGGAGCCCCTACAATGAGCAGTTCTTC. It encodes CASSSFGSPYNEQFF. This chain links TRBV7-3 with TRBJ2-1; D is possibly TRBD2 (6 bases). V was pared by 4 bases and J by 2 bases, with 12 bases between. CDR1 and CDR2 (germline): SGHTA, FQGTGA. The CDR3 is 15 residues long.

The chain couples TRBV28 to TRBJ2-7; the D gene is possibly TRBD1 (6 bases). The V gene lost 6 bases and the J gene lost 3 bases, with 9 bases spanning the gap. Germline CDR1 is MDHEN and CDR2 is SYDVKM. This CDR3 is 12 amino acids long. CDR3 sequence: CASRQGNYEQYF. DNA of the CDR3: TGTGCCAGCAGACAGGGCAACTACGAGCAGTACTTC.

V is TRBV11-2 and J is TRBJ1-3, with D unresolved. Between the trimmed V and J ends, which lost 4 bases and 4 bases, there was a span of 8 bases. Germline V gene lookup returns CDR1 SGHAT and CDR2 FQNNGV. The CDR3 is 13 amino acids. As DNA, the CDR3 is TGTGCCAGCAGCTCCGGGAGCGGAAACACCATATATTTT. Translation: CASSSGSGNTIYF.

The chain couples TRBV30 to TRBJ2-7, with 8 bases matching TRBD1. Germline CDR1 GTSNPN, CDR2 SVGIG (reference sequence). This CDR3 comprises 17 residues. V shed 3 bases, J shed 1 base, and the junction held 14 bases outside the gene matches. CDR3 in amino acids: CAWRPLSSTGESYEQYF. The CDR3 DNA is TGTGCCTGGAGACCTCTCTCGTCGACAGGGGAGTCCTACGAGCAGTACTTC.

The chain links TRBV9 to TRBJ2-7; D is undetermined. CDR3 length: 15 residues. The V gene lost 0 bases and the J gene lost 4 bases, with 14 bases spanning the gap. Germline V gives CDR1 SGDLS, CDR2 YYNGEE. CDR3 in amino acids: CASSVGAISIYEQYF. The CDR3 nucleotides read TGTGCCAGCAGCGTAGGGGCCATATCTATATACGAGCAGTACTTC. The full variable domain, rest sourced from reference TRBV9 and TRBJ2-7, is DSGVTQTPKHLITATGQRVTLRCSPRSGDLSVYWYQQSLDQGLQFLIQYYNGEERAKGNILERFSAQQFPDLHSELNLSSLELGDSALYFCASSVGAISIYEQYFGPGTRLTVT.

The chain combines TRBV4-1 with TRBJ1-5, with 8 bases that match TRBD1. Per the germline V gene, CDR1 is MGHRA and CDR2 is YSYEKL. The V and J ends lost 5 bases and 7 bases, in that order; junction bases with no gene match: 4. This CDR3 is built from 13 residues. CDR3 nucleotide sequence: TGCGCCAGCAGCACCCGGGACAGGCAGCCCCAGCATTTT. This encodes CASSTRDRQPQHF.

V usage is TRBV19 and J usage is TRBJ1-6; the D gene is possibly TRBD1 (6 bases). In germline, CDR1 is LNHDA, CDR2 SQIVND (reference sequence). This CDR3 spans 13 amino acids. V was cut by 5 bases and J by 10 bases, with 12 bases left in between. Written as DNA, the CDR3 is TGTGCCAGTAGTGCCACAGGGAAATCACCCCTCCACTTT. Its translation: CASSATGKSPLHF.

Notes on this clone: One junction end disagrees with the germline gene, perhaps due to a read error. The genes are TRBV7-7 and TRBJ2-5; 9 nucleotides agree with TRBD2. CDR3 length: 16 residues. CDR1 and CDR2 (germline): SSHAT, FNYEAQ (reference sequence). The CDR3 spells CASSLNAAGGRETQYF. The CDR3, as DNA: TGTGCTAGCAGCTTAAATGCGGCGGGAGGGCGAGAGACCCAGTACTTC.

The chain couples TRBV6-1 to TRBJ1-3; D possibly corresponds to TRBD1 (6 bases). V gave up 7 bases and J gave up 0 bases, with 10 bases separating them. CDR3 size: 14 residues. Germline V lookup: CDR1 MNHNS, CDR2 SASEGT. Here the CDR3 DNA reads TGTGCCAGCATCCGGGACAACTCTGGAAACACCATATATTTT. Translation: CASIRDNSGNTIYF.

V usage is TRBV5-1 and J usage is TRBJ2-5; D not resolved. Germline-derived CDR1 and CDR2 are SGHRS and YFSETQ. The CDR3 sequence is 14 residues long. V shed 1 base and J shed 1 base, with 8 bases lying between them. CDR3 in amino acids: CASSLSAGQETQYF. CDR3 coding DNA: TGCGCCAGCAGCTTGTCGGCAGGCCAAGAGACCCAGTACTTC.

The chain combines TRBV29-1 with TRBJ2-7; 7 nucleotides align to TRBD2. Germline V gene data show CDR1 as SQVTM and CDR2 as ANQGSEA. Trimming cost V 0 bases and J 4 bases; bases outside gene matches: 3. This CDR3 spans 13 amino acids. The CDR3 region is CSVEDGGRYEQYF. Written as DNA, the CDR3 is TGCAGCGTTGAAGACGGCGGGAGATACGAGCAGTACTTC.

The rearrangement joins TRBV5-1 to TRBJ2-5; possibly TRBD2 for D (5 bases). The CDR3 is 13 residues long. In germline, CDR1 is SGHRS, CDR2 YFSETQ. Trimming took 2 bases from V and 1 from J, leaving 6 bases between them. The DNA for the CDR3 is TGCGCCAGCAGCTTTAGCGCCCAAGAGACCCAGTACTTC. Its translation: CASSFSAQETQYF.

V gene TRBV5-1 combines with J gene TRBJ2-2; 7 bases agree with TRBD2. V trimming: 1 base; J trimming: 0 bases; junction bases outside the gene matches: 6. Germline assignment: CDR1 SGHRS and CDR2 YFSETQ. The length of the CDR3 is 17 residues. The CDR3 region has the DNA TGCGCCAGCAGCTTGCGCACGGGACTACCGAACACCGGGGAGCTGTTTTTT. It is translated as CASSLRTGLPNTGELFF. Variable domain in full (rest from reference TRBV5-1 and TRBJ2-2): KAGVTQTPRYLIKTRGQQVTLSCSPISGHRSVSWYQQTPGQGLQFLFEYFSETQRNKGNFPGRFSGRQFSNSRSEMNVSTLELGDSALYLCASSLRTGLPNTGELFFGEGSRLTVL.

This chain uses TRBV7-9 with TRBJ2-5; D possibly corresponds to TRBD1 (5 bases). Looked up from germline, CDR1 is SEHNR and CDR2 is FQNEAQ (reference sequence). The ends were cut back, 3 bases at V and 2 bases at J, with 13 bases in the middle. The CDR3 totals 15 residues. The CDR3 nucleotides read TGTGCCAGCAGCTTCGACCAACAGGTTCAAGAGACCCAGTACTTC. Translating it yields CASSFDQQVQETQYF. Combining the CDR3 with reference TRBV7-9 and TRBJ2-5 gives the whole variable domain DTGVSQNPRHKITKRGQNVTFRCDPISEHNRLYWYRQTLGQGPEFLTYFQNEAQLEKSRLLSDRFSAERPKGSFSTLEIQRTEQGDSAMYLCASSFDQQVQETQYFGPGTRLLVL.

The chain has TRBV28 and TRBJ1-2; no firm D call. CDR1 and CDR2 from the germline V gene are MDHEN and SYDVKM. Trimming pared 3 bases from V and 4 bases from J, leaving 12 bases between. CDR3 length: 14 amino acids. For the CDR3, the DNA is TGTGCCAGCAGTTTGGCCCGCCGGGGCTATGGCTACACCTTC. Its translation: CASSLARRGYGYTF.

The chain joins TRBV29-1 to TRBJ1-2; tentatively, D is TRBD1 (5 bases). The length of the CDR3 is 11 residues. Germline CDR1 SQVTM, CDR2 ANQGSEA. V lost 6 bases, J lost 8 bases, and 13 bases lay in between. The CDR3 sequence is CSVKQGGGYTF. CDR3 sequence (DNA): TGCAGCGTAAAGCAGGGTGGGGGCTACACCTTC.